Listed below are T cell receptor beta chains from one sample, sequenced in a study of T cell repertoires in cytomegalovirus infection. TCRdb fed the reads into MiXCR, producing one record per CDR3 protein. The repertoire has a few hundred thousand distinct CDR3 sequences, 33% of them found once; the top ten carry roughly 15%. No cognate antigen is known for these TCRs. The input for sequencing was cultured PBMCs, taken from culture after CMV antigen stimulation. The receptor set was obtained from a human donor in good health (CMV status not recorded). Some clones in this sample may be carry-over from other donors' samples. Each CDR3 is given with its conserved first and last residue. D genes are given only for firm matches.

v_gene | d_gene | CDR3aa
TRBV27 | TRBD2 | CASSLSPSGRAGVETQYF
TRBV12-3/TRBV12-4 | TRBD2 | CASIKGLAGLNEQFF
TRBV11-3 | NA | CASPLPETRQGQDTDIADTQYF
TRBV7-9 | NA | CASSLAPGGVGAFF
TRBV7-2 | NA | CASSFGRYNEQFF
TRBV4-1 | TRBD2 | CASTESRGGRAWNEQFF
TRBV10-3 | NA | CAISESKVSHSYEQYF
TRBV11-3 | TRBD2 | CASSLDGALAGDGETQYF
TRBV12-3/TRBV12-4 | TRBD1 | CASSFTGGFNQPQHF
TRBV28 | TRBD1 | CASSTQGSTLNEQFF
TRBV12-5 | NA | CASGLRSMGEWFQQYF
TRBV4-1 | NA | CASSQGAGQPLNQPQHF
TRBV5-1 | NA | CASSPDSLLVGELFF
TRBV28 | NA | CASSLQGLGIQYF
TRBV4-1 | TRBD2 | CASSQVSAGGRYNEQFF